The T cell receptor (beta chain) under discussion was sequenced for a study of blood T cell repertoires in COVID-19. Assay: immunoSEQ multiplex PCR; the TCRdb copy retains only in-frame clones and omits some. The sample shows some 200,000 clones, approximately 81% of them seen only once. Germline CDR1 and CDR2: SGHKS and YYEKEE (reference sequence). The CDR3 contains 16 residues. V shed 1 base and J shed 0 bases, with 10 bases lying between them. This TCR was sampled from a man in his fifties or sixties who had recovered from COVID-19. Sequencing was carried out using peripheral blood. The chain couples TRBV5-5 to TRBJ1-4; D ambiguous. The CDR3 reads CASSLSPGATNEKLFF. The CDR3 bases are TGTGCCAGCAGCTTGTCGCCCGGGGCAACTAATGAAAAACTGTTTTTT.